These T cell receptor beta chains were read from a single sample in a study of cytomegalovirus exposure and HLA in healthy donors. This table comes from immunoSEQ multiplex PCR, and its TCRdb copy is limited to in-frame clones, with some not included. Of tens of thousands of clones listed, about 93% are singletons. The sample comprised PBMCs. Source of these receptors: a woman between 18 and 29 years old in good health and CMV-seronegative. The CDR3 runs from the conserved cysteine through the conserved F or W. A D gene is named only where the DNA matches it firmly. Clone size appears in some rows only: once, few, many, or a class for an expanded clone.

V gene	J gene	D gene	clone size	CDR3 protein	CDR3 DNA
TRBV6-6	TRBJ1-4	TRBD1	.	CASSWGQGDEKLFF	TGTGCCAGCAGTTGGGGACAGGGGGATGAAAAACTGTTTTTT
TRBV11-3	TRBJ2-1	TRBD2	.	CASSLGLAGASYNEQFF	TGTGCCAGCAGCCTAGGACTAGCGGGGGCCTCCTACAATGAGCAGTTCTTC
TRBV9	TRBJ1-2	.	.	CASSVARGLNYGYTF	TGTGCCAGCAGCGTAGCTCGAGGCCTAAACTATGGCTACACCTTC
TRBV27	TRBJ1-2	.	.	CASSLGGTLANYGYTF	TGTGCCAGCAGTTTAGGAGGGACCTTAGCTAACTATGGCTACACCTTC
TRBV9	TRBJ1-2	.	.	CASSAPRASLYGYTF	TGTGCCAGCAGCGCCCCGCGGGCCAGCCTCTATGGCTACACCTTC
TRBV19	TRBJ1-2	TRBD1	once	CASKTGGYGYTF	TGTGCCAGCAAGACAGGGGGCTATGGCTACACCTTC
TRBV19	TRBJ1-1	.	.	CASMRVDTEAFF	TGTGCCAGTATGCGGGTAGACACTGAAGCTTTCTTT
TRBV7-2	TRBJ1-6	TRBD1	.	CASSLQGALNSPLHF	TGTGCCAGCAGCCTACAGGGGGCGCTGAATTCACCCCTCCACTTT
TRBV5-6	TRBJ2-3	.	.	CASSLSERAYTDTQYF	TGTGCCAGCAGCTTGTCCGAGAGGGCCTACACAGATACGCAGTATTTT
TRBV7-7	TRBJ2-7	TRBD1	.	CASSLSGQGGDEQYF	TGTGCTAGCAGCTTATCCGGACAGGGTGGGGACGAGCAGTACTTC
TRBV7-2	TRBJ1-1	.	.	CASSRQVLNTEAFF	TGTGCCAGCAGCCGACAGGTCCTGAACACTGAAGCTTTCTTT
TRBV9	TRBJ2-5	TRBD2	.	CASSPRGGGARETQYF	TGTGCCAGCAGCCCCCGTGGCGGGGGGGCACGAGAGACCCAGTACTTC
TRBV14	TRBJ2-7	.	.	CASSPPGTLSYEQYF	TGTGCCAGCAGCCCACCTGGGACACTCTCCTACGAGCAGTACTTC
TRBV5-5	TRBJ2-7	.	.	CASRLEAEGPVGEQYF	TGTGCCAGCAGACTAGAAGCGGAGGGGCCCGTCGGCGAGCAGTACTTC
TRBV6-1	TRBJ2-1	.	few	CASSARLHRAVRNEQFF	TGTGCCAGCAGTGCGAGACTTCACAGGGCGGTCCGAAATGAGCAGTTCTTC
TRBV9	TRBJ1-3	.	.	CASSVAVGRGSGNTIYF	TGTGCCAGCAGCGTAGCCGTGGGCAGGGGATCTGGAAACACCATATATTTT
TRBV11-2	TRBJ2-5	TRBD1	.	CASSLDRTGGTGHRETQYF	TGTGCCAGCAGCTTAGACCGGACTGGAGGGACAGGCCACCGAGAGACCCAGTACTTC
TRBV14	TRBJ1-2	.	.	CASSQHRRNYGYTF	TGTGCCAGCAGCCAGCACAGAAGGAACTATGGCTACACCTTC
TRBV6-5	TRBJ2-5	.	.	CASRVWETQYF	TGTGCCTCCCGGGTTTGGGAGACCCAGTACTTC
TRBV4-1	TRBJ1-2	.	.	CASSLLAEANYGYTF	TGCGCCAGCAGCCTCCTTGCCGAGGCTAACTATGGCTACACCTTC
TRBV5-4	TRBJ1-3	.	.	CATAKDSRGQTSIYF	TGTGCCACCGCCAAGGACAGCCGCGGGCAAACGTCCATATATTTT
TRBV2	TRBJ1-2	TRBD1	once	CASSSTGGNYGYTF	TGTGCCAGCAGCTCGACAGGGGGTAACTATGGCTACACCTTC
TRBV5-1	TRBJ2-1	.	.	CASSLGTVNNEQFF	TGCGCCAGCAGCTTGGGGACAGTGAACAATGAGCAGTTCTTC
TRBV29-1	TRBJ1-1	TRBD1	once	CSADGDRQLNTEAFF	TGCAGCGCCGACGGGGACAGACAATTAAACACTGAAGCTTTCTTT
TRBV4-2	TRBJ1-1	TRBD1	once	CASSHHGQDKGAFF	TGTGCCAGCAGCCATCATGGACAGGATAAAGGAGCTTTCTTT
TRBV28	TRBJ1-2	TRBD1	once	CASRTGGADYGYTF	TGTGCCAGCAGGACAGGGGGCGCAGACTATGGCTACACCTTC
TRBV27	TRBJ2-5	TRBD2	.	CATRGGSQETQYF	TGTGCCACCCGCGGCGGGAGTCAAGAGACCCAGTACTTC
TRBV7-9	TRBJ1-2	TRBD1	.	CASSLRGQGSRGYTF	TGTGCCAGCAGCTTGAGGGGACAGGGGTCTCGGGGCTACACCTTC
TRBV28	TRBJ2-7	TRBD2	.	CASSLGRGIEQYF	TGTGCCAGCAGTTTGGGGCGGGGGATCGAGCAGTACTTC
TRBV29-1	TRBJ1-4	.	once	CSVTGNRGEKLFF	TGCAGCGTTACAGGGAATAGGGGTGAAAAACTGTTTTTT
TRBV29-1	TRBJ1-5	.	once	CSVRTQGRDQPQHF	TGCAGCGTTCGGACGCAGGGGAGGGATCAGCCCCAGCATTTT
TRBV28	TRBJ2-3	.	.	CASSLGEKGTQYF	TGTGCCAGCAGTTTGGGAGAAAAAGGTACGCAGTATTTT
TRBV19	TRBJ1-2	.	.	CASSIESANYGYTF	TGTGCCAGTAGTATAGAGTCGGCTAACTATGGCTACACCTTC
TRBV6-5	TRBJ2-1	TRBD2	.	CASKNSGGLNGEQFF	TGTGCCAGCAAAAATAGCGGGGGCCTCAACGGAGAGCAGTTCTTC
TRBV28	TRBJ1-3	.	few	CASSPLGPSGNTIYF	TGTGCCAGCAGCCCACTAGGACCCTCTGGAAACACCATATATTTT
TRBV19	TRBJ1-3	.	.	CASSNDRGDTIYF	TGTGCCAGTAGTAACGACCGGGGAGACACCATATATTTT
TRBV6-5	TRBJ2-2	TRBD1	.	CASRRDRGSGELFF	TGTGCCAGCAGGCGGGACAGGGGGTCCGGGGAGCTGTTTTTT
TRBV19	TRBJ1-1	.	once	CAATGDSVEAFF	TGTGCCGCTACAGGAGACTCGGTCGAAGCTTTCTTT
TRBV30	TRBJ1-5	.	.	CAWSWQDQPQHF	TGTGCCTGGAGTTGGCAAGATCAGCCCCAGCATTTT
TRBV6-1	TRBJ2-7	TRBD1	.	CASRGGTGLYEQYF	TGTGCCAGCAGGGGCGGGACAGGACTCTACGAGCAGTACTTC
TRBV27	TRBJ2-7	.	.	CASSLTASYEQYF	TGTGCCAGCAGTTTAACAGCCTCCTACGAGCAGTACTTC
TRBV6-1	TRBJ1-2	TRBD1	.	CASSEEGGQGARGYTF	TGTGCCAGCAGTGAAGAAGGAGGACAGGGGGCGCGAGGCTACACCTTC
TRBV27	TRBJ1-1	TRBD1	.	CASRTGGNPNEAFF	TGTGCCAGCAGGACAGGGGGTAACCCTAACGAAGCTTTCTTT
TRBV10-3	TRBJ2-7	.	.	CAISDGQLVYEQYF	TGTGCCATCAGTGATGGGCAGCTGGTCTACGAGCAGTACTTC
TRBV7-6	TRBJ2-5	.	.	CASSSNHVDWAQYF	TGTGCCAGCAGCTCCAATCATGTGGACTGGGCCCAGTACTTC
TRBV11-3	TRBJ1-1	.	.	CASSRQQNTEAFF	TGTGCCAGCAGCCGACAGCAGAACACTGAAGCTTTCTTT
TRBV5-6	TRBJ2-5	TRBD1	.	CASSLGDRDQETQYF	TGTGCCAGCAGCTTGGGGGACAGGGATCAGGAGACCCAGTACTTC
TRBV11-3	TRBJ2-5	TRBD2	.	CASSLERLAGGPPETQYF	TGTGCCAGCAGCTTAGAAAGACTAGCGGGGGGGCCGCCTGAGACCCAGTACTTC
TRBV7-8	TRBJ1-5	.	.	CASSSPGQPQHF	TGTGCCAGCAGCTCCCCCGGTCAGCCCCAGCATTTT
TRBV5-1	TRBJ1-3	.	.	CASSFGGTTSGNTIYF	TGCGCCAGCAGCTTCGGGGGGACGACCTCTGGAAACACCATATATTTT
TRBV18	TRBJ1-2	.	.	CASSPDRTNYGYTF	TGTGCCAGCTCACCTGACAGGACTAACTATGGCTACACCTTC
TRBV10-3	TRBJ2-2	.	.	CAIGGGPNTGELFF	TGTGCCATCGGGGGGGGGCCGAACACCGGGGAGCTGTTTTTT
TRBV18	TRBJ1-5	.	once	CASSPVGGSYNQPQHF	TGTGCCAGCTCACCGGTTGGGGGCAGCTACAATCAGCCCCAGCATTTT
TRBV19	TRBJ2-7	TRBD1	.	CATNPGGHYEQYF	TGTGCCACAAATCCAGGGGGCCACTACGAGCAGTACTTC
TRBV4-1	TRBJ2-7	TRBD1	.	CASSQQGQGTYEQYF	TGCGCCAGCAGCCAACAGGGACAGGGGACGTACGAGCAGTACTTC
TRBV15	TRBJ2-7	TRBD2	.	CATSREIRLAGYEQYF	TGTGCCACCAGCAGAGAAATCAGACTAGCGGGCTACGAGCAGTACTTC
TRBV2	TRBJ2-3	TRBD2	.	CASSEGLAGGTTDTQYF	TGTGCCAGCAGTGAGGGATTAGCGGGGGGTACCACAGATACGCAGTATTTT